This T cell receptor beta chain is drawn from a study of beta chain features in type 1 diabetes. General study results and limits: Moderate yet significant TCRB CDR3 shortening was seen in Type 1 diabetes patients in all four CD4+ subsets.

Details on this clone: Its antigen is not identified.

The authors reverse transcribed all of the isolated RNA, so sequencing captured expressed TCRB transcripts. Sequencing was performed with immunoSEQ multiplex PCR; in TCRdb, only in-frame clones are kept and a portion is missing. The data contain around 310,000 clones, 11% of them singletons. The CDR3 sequence is 16 residues long. J gave up 10 bases and V 3 bases, and 14 bases lay outside the gene matches. From germline, CDR1 is KGHSH and CDR2 LQKENI. The chain uses TRBV18 and TRBJ2-1, with 8 bases identical to TRBD2. The sample consisted of naive CD4+ T cells from blood. The clonotype comes from a woman in her twenties or thirties in good health. As DNA, the CDR3 is TGTGCCAGCTCACCGCCCTCGCGGGAGGCCTTGTGGGAGCAGTTCTTC. Translated: CASSPPSREALWEQFF.